The 23 T cell receptor beta chains below come from one sample, sequenced in a study of blood T cell repertoires in COVID-19. Some clones are missing from TCRdb's copy, which holds only in-frame ones; the method was immunoSEQ multiplex PCR. The sample shows 230,000 or so clones, 85% to 90% of them seen only once. Input material: peripheral blood. The receptors shown here come from a woman aged 40 to 50 who had recovered from COVID-19.

The V call is TRBV6-2 or TRBV6-3, the J call TRBJ2-7; D gene unclear. This CDR3 region has 12 residues. Germline CDR1 MNHEY, CDR2 SVGEGT. Deletions cut 4 bases from V and 3 bases from J, with 7 bases between. CDR3 residues: CASSSGSYEQYV. The CDR3 DNA sequence: TGTGCCAGCAGTTCCGGTAGCTACGAGCAGTACGTC.

The chain is built from TRBV5-4 and TRBJ1-3; maybe TRBD1 (5 bases). Per the germline V gene, CDR1 is SGHNT and CDR2 is YYREEE (reference sequence). The CDR3 loop spans 15 amino acids. V was pared by 1 base and J by 2 bases, with 10 bases between. The CDR3 region has the DNA TGTGCCAGCAGCTTGAAGGGGATGGCTGGAAACACCATATATTTT. Residues: CASSLKGMAGNTIYF.

V usage is TRBV6-5 and J usage is TRBJ1-1; no definite D call. The CDR3 covers 14 residues. Per germline, CDR1 MNHEY and CDR2 SVGAGI. V was clipped by 0 bases and J by 3 bases, with 8 bases between them. The CDR3 region is CASSYSSKDTEAFF. The CDR3 DNA reads TGTGCCAGCAGTTACTCGAGTAAAGACACTGAAGCTTTCTTT.

The chain has TRBV2 and TRBJ2-2, with 10 bases fitting TRBD2. Germline CDR1 is SNHLY and CDR2 is FYNNEI. V lost 7 bases and J lost 3; bases outside the gene matches: 5. The CDR3 has 15 residues. This CDR3 reads CASKPGLADTGELFF. In DNA, the CDR3 is TGTGCCAGCAAGCCCGGACTAGCGGACACCGGGGAGCTGTTTTTT.

The chain combines TRBV30 with TRBJ2-2, with D possibly matching TRBD2 (6 bases). Trimming took off 2 bases at V and 3 bases at J, with 16 bases between the two ends. In germline, CDR1 is GTSNPN, CDR2 SVGIG (reference sequence). The CDR3 is made up of 16 amino acids. The CDR3 sequence is CAWSTSGTLHTGELFF. CDR3 nucleotide sequence: TGTGCCTGGAGTACCTCCGGGACTCTTCACACCGGGGAGCTGTTTTTT.

This sequence joins TRBV7-3 and TRBJ2-2; 7 bases agree with TRBD1. The V gene's germline CDR1 is SGHTA and CDR2 FQGTGA. V lost 2 bases and J lost 0; bases outside the gene matches: 0. The CDR3 is 15 amino acids. In DNA form, the CDR3 reads TGTGCCAGCAGCTTACAGGGGGCGAACACCGGGGAGCTGTTTTTT. Encoded protein: CASSLQGANTGELFF.

The chain couples TRBV7-2 to TRBJ2-1, with 8 bases identical to TRBD2. CDR3 size: 14 residues. Germline loops: CDR1 SGHTA, CDR2 FQGNSA. V lost 1 base to trimming and J lost 10 bases; unmatched junction nucleotides: 6. This CDR3 reads CASSLGQREYEQFF. DNA for the CDR3: TGTGCCAGCAGCTTAGGCCAGCGGGAGTACGAGCAGTTCTTC.

V gene TRBV4-1 combines with J gene TRBJ2-1; 8 bases line up with TRBD2. The J segment lost 7 bases and the V segment lost 0 bases, leaving 11 bases of the junction unmatched. The CDR3 covers 17 residues. Germline values: CDR1 MGHRA, CDR2 YSYEKL. CDR3 sequence (DNA): TGCGCCAGCAGCCAAGATCCCCTCGGCGGGAGGAGGAATGAGCAGTTCTTC. Amino acids: CASSQDPLGGRRNEQFF.

This chain links TRBV10-3 with TRBJ2-3; D possibly corresponds to TRBD2 (7 bases). This CDR3 has 17 amino acids. The germline gives CDR1 ENHRY, CDR2 SYGVKD. V was clipped by 2 bases and J by 6 bases, with 21 bases between them. This chain's CDR3 is CAISERQGGGPADTQYF. The CDR3 DNA is TGTGCCATCAGTGAGAGGCAAGGGGGAGGGCCGGCCGATACGCAGTATTTT.

The chain joins TRBV11-2 to TRBJ1-2, with TRBD1 matching over 7 bases. The CDR3 consists of 14 residues. V shed 5 bases, J shed 8 bases, and the junction held 11 bases outside the gene matches. Germline CDR1 SGHAT, CDR2 FQNNGV. In DNA form, the CDR3 reads TGTGCCAGCAGCATACCCGGGACAGTTAAGGGCTACACCTTC. This encodes CASSIPGTVKGYTF.

The sample holds one count of this clone. CDR3 nucleotide sequence: TGTGCCAGCAGCTTAACTGTCGCCTACGAGCAGTACTTC. Its translation: CASSLTVAYEQYF. This rearrangement joins TRBV7-2 to TRBJ2-7; D is uncertain. Germline V gene data show CDR1 as SGHTA and CDR2 as FQGNSA. V lost 2 bases, J lost 2 bases, and 7 bases lay in between. This CDR3 has 13 amino acids.

The chain has TRBV18 and TRBJ2-2, with TRBD2 identical over 10 bases. CDR3 length equals 17 residues. V shed 5 bases, J shed 5 bases, and the junction held 11 bases outside the gene matches. Germline V lookup: CDR1 KGHSH, CDR2 LQKENI. Written as DNA, the CDR3 is TGTGCCAGCTCAACGCCGCTAGCGGGAGTTGGAACCGGGGAGCTGTTTTTT. Protein: CASSTPLAGVGTGELFF.

The chain combines TRBV7-9 with TRBJ2-4; no definite D call. Trimming shortened V by 5 bases and J by 5 bases, and 7 bases separated the two germline ends. The CDR3 covers 12 residues. Germline V CDR1 and CDR2: SEHNR, FQNEAQ (reference sequence). The CDR3 loop is CASSATENIQYF. DNA for the CDR3: TGTGCCAGCAGCGCAACAGAAAACATTCAGTACTTC.

The chain recombines TRBV5-4 with TRBJ1-2, with 8 positions matching TRBD1. In germline, CDR1 is SGHNT, CDR2 YYREEE (reference sequence). The V segment lost 5 bases and the J segment 6 bases; nucleotides outside the gene matches: 6. The CDR3 loop spans 13 amino acids. In nucleotides, the CDR3 is TGTGCCAGCAGTTATAACAGGGGGAATGGCTACACCTTC. Translating it yields CASSYNRGNGYTF.

This clone was detected only once. This chain uses TRBV7-9 with TRBJ2-2; no definite D call. The V gene's germline CDR1 is SEHNR and CDR2 FQNEAQ (reference sequence). CDR3 length equals 18 residues. Trimming took off 1 base at V and 1 base at J, with 16 bases between the two ends. The CDR3 sequence is CASSLGGSRPRNTGELFF. The CDR3 DNA follows: TGTGCCAGCAGCTTAGGTGGCAGCAGACCTAGGAACACCGGGGAGCTGTTTTTT.

The V call is TRBV3-1 (or the pseudogene TRBV3-2), the J call TRBJ1-4; D call uncertain. Trimming took off 4 bases at V and 0 bases at J, with 6 bases between the two ends. The CDR3 sequence is 14 residues long. CDR1 is LGHDT, CDR2 YNNKEL, per germline (reference sequence). This chain's CDR3 is CASSPSSTNEKLFF. The DNA for the CDR3 is TGTGCCAGCAGCCCGTCGTCAACTAATGAAAAACTGTTTTTT.

The J gene is TRBJ2-2, the V gene TRBV2, with 7 bases aligning to TRBD2. This CDR3 comprises 16 residues. In germline, CDR1 is SNHLY, CDR2 FYNNEI. Trimming cost V 2 bases and J 0 bases; bases outside gene matches: 3. The CDR3 is CASSEWGGANTGELFF. The CDR3 DNA is TGTGCCAGCAGTGAATGGGGAGGGGCGAACACCGGGGAGCTGTTTTTT.

The chain combines TRBV5-1 with TRBJ1-3; 9 positions agree with TRBD1. The CDR3 runs to 15 residues. V shed 4 bases and J 3 bases; nucleotides not matched to a gene: 5. Germline CDR1 and CDR2: SGHRS and YFSETQ. The CDR3 reads CASSPGTGRGNTIYF. The CDR3 coding sequence is TGCGCCAGCAGCCCCGGGACAGGGCGTGGAAACACCATATATTTT.

The chain uses TRBV7-2 and TRBJ2-6; D not resolved. Trimming cost V 5 bases and J 0 bases, with 5 bases left between them. This CDR3 spans 14 amino acids. Germline V gene lookup returns CDR1 SGHTA and CDR2 FQGNSA. In nucleotides, the CDR3 is TGTGCCAGCAGCGGTAGCTCTGGGGCCAACGTCCTGACTTTC. Translating gives CASSGSSGANVLTF.

Written as DNA, the CDR3 is TGTGCCAGCAGCCCCCCCAGGGCAAACACTGAAGCTTTCTTT. Amino acid sequence: CASSPPRANTEAFF. V gene TRBV6-5 combines with J gene TRBJ1-1; D possibly corresponds to TRBD1 (5 bases). This CDR3 has 14 residues. Trimming shortened V by 6 bases and J by 2 bases, and 13 bases separated the two germline ends. Germline V gene data show CDR1 as MNHEY and CDR2 as SVGAGI.

The CDR3, as DNA: TGTGCCAGCAGTTTATGGATGGACACCTGGGGAGCCAAAAACATTCAGTACTTC. This encodes CASSLWMDTWGAKNIQYF. This chain connects TRBV28 to TRBJ2-4; the D gene is possibly TRBD1 (5 bases). The germline CDR1 and CDR2 sequences are MDHEN and SYDVKM. The length of the CDR3 is 18 residues. Trimming removed 0 bases at V and 0 bases at J, with 15 bases between.

CDR3: CASSQGPSGTGELFF. The DNA for the CDR3 is TGTGCCAGCAGCCAAGGGCCTAGCGGAACCGGGGAGCTGTTTTTT. The J gene is TRBJ2-2, the V gene TRBV3-1 (or the pseudogene TRBV3-2); 7 positions match TRBD2. V dropped 1 base and J dropped 5; count of bases not matched to a gene: 4. CDR1 and CDR2 from the germline V gene are LGHDT and YNNKEL (reference sequence). The CDR3 totals 15 residues.

This clone has a handful of counts. For the CDR3, the DNA is TGTGCCAGCAGCTTAGGACAGCCCTACGAGCAGTACTTC. It translates to CASSLGQPYEQYF. The chain is built from TRBV11-1 and TRBJ2-7; possibly TRBD1 for D (5 bases). V lost 1 base to trimming and J lost 2 bases, with 6 bases between them. CDR3 length: 13 amino acids. Germline assignment: CDR1 SGHAT and CDR2 FQDESV (reference sequence).